The text below deals with one T cell receptor (beta chain). The antigen is undetermined. Assay used: immunoSEQ multiplex PCR; TCRdb lists only in-frame clones, some missing. The sample holds roughly 330,000 clones, about 90% seen once. These data belong to a study of cytomegalovirus exposure and HLA in healthy donors. Findings and caveats of the study: First-cohort TCR clusters were later found to tend to co-occur in the approximately 120 validation repertoires.

The junction had 9 bases not matched to a gene; V was cut back by 0 bases and J by 6 bases. CDR1 is SGHDN and CDR2 is FVKESK in the germline V gene. The CDR3 loop spans 16 amino acids. This clonotype was sampled from a woman aged 25 to 39 in good health and CMV-seropositive. Input material: PBMCs. This chain joins TRBV14 and TRBJ2-5; TRBD2 matches at 8 bases. The CDR3 reads CASSQDPRTSRKTQYF. CDR3 bases: TGTGCCAGCAGCCAAGATCCCCGGACTAGCAGAAAGACCCAGTACTTC.